Sequencing of this T cell receptor (beta chain) was carried out in a study of shared clonotypes between healthy human individuals. Study summary: Aged between 18 and 49, the donors were a couple of women and a few men. General study results and limits: Against clonotypes common to all four donors, non-shared ones had lower generation probabilities.

On sorted subsets, replicate PCRs used 150 to 250 ng DNA, or 31,000 or so T cell genomes. Only in-frame clones appear in the TCRdb table, and some are missing; sequencing was by immunoSEQ multiplex PCR. The sample holds about a million clones, about 77% seen once. The germline CDR1 and CDR2 sequences are LNHDA and SQIVND (reference sequence). The V and J ends lost 5 bases and 5 bases respectively, with 14 bases between them. The CDR3 runs 14 residues. On this clone: What it binds is not known.

The genes are TRBV19 and TRBJ2-3; a weak D match, TRBD1 (5 bases). The sequence came from a man between 18 and 35 years old in good health. Material for sequencing was memory CD4+ T cells sorted from blood. Regarding subset: CD45RA-negative fraction. CDR3 protein: CASSYVYRQDTQYF. CDR3 nucleotide sequence: TGTGCCAGTAGTTACGTATACAGGCAAGATACGCAGTATTTT.